This entry lists 13 T cell receptor beta chains sequenced from one sample in a study of a mutant IDH1 vaccine in newly diagnosed glioma. Specified time point: week 5, during vaccination. The content of each vaccine dose was 300 ug of mutant IDH1 20-mer peptide, and topical imiquimod accompanied it. Using immunoSEQ multiplex PCR, the repertoire was profiled, and TCRdb retains in-frame clones only, with some absent. This table holds 50,000 to 60,000 clones, approximately 78% found once. These receptors have no identified antigens. The specimen comprised PBMCs, sampled from a glioma patient whose treatment included an IDH1 peptide vaccine. These receptors all stem from a man over 45 with glioma.

The DNA for the CDR3 is TGTGCCAGTAGTATAACCAGGAATGAAAAACTGTTTTTT. Its translation: CASSITRNEKLFF. The rearrangement links TRBV19 to TRBJ1-4; D not certain. Germline-derived CDR1 and CDR2 are LNHDA and SQIVND (reference sequence). Trimming stripped 2 bases from V and 5 bases from J, with 6 bases between. The CDR3 is 13 amino acids.

This clone was recorded a few times. The chain carries TRBV28 and TRBJ2-6; D is tentatively TRBD1 or TRBD2 (5 bases each). V was shortened by 3 bases and J by 0 bases, with 6 bases between the two germline ends. CDR3 length equals 15 residues. Germline V gene data show CDR1 as MDHEN and CDR2 as SYDVKM. The CDR3 protein is CASSLGDSGANVLTF. The CDR3 DNA follows: TGTGCCAGCAGTTTGGGGGACTCTGGGGCCAACGTCCTGACTTTC.

The chain uses TRBV7-2 and TRBJ2-3; possible D gene TRBD2, 6 bases. The V gene's germline CDR1 is SGHTA and CDR2 FQGNSA. This CDR3 is 15 amino acids long. Trimming pared 0 bases from V and 5 bases from J, leaving 12 bases between. The CDR3 nucleotides are TGTGCCAGCAGCTTAGCGGGGCGGGGAGGAGATACGCAGTATTTT. This translates into CASSLAGRGGDTQYF.

The J gene is TRBJ2-7, the V gene TRBV19, with D maybe TRBD1 (5 bases). The length of the CDR3 is 14 residues. The germline V and J ends were trimmed by 4 bases and 5 bases, with 15 bases remaining between them. Germline values: CDR1 LNHDA, CDR2 SQIVND (reference sequence). This chain's CDR3 is CASSKGLWGDEQYF. The DNA for the CDR3 is TGTGCCAGTAGTAAAGGCCTCTGGGGCGACGAGCAGTACTTC.

This chain connects TRBV2 to TRBJ2-7; D tentatively fits TRBD1 or TRBD2 (5 bases each). Germline V gives CDR1 SNHLY, CDR2 FYNNEI. The germline V and J ends were trimmed by 7 bases and 6 bases, with 13 bases remaining between them. This CDR3 contains 12 residues. As DNA, the CDR3 is TGTGCCAGCAACCGGGACGAGCGCGAGCAGTACTTC. It translates to CASNRDEREQYF.

The CDR3 reads CASSSSRDSISGANVLTF. The CDR3 DNA reads as TGTGCCAGCAGCTCATCCCGGGACAGCATCTCTGGGGCCAACGTCCTGACTTTC. The chain is built from TRBV5-4 and TRBJ2-6; TRBD1 matches 7 bases. The trim removed 3 bases at V and 0 bases at J, leaving 9 bases unmatched. CDR1 is SGHNT and CDR2 is YYREEE in the germline V gene (reference sequence). The CDR3 has 18 amino acids. The entire variable domain, with the rest obtained from reference TRBV5-4 and TRBJ2-6, is as follows: ETGVTQSPTHLIKTRGQQVTLRCSSQSGHNTVSWYQQALGQGPQFIFQYYREEENGRGNFPPRFSGLQFPNYSSELNVNALELDDSALYLCASSSSRDSISGANVLTFGAGSRLTVL.

About this clone: Compared with germline, one end of the junction differs, possibly owing to a read error. This sequence joins TRBV5-1 and TRBJ1-2, with D perhaps matching TRBD1 (6 bases). Germline assignment: CDR1 SGHRS and CDR2 YFSETQ. The CDR3 loop spans 13 amino acids. CDR3 DNA sequence: TGTGCCAGCACCGACAGGACGGCTACGGGCTACACCTTC. It codes for CASTDRTATGYTF.

This clone has only a few counts. This chain uses TRBV19 with TRBJ1-2; D is unresolved. From germline, CDR1 is LNHDA and CDR2 SQIVND (reference sequence). The CDR3 is made up of 13 amino acids. V was trimmed by 9 bases and J by 6 bases, leaving 17 bases between them. Written as DNA, the CDR3 is TGTGCCAGCCGACGGCCGCTAAGGGATGGCTACACCTTC. It encodes CASRRPLRDGYTF.

The V gene is TRBV7-9, the J gene TRBJ2-3, with D hard to call. Per the germline V gene, CDR1 is SEHNR and CDR2 is FQNEAQ (reference sequence). V was cut by 2 bases and J by 2 bases, with 14 bases left in between. This CDR3 comprises 16 residues. The CDR3 sequence is CASSLPDGVATDTQYF. The CDR3 DNA follows: TGTGCCAGCAGCTTACCGGACGGTGTCGCCACAGATACGCAGTATTTT.

The chain uses TRBV27 and TRBJ2-6; D uncertain. Trimming took 7 bases from V and 2 from J, leaving 6 bases between them. The germline CDR1 and CDR2 sequences are MNHEY and SMNVEV (reference sequence). The length of the CDR3 is 13 residues. The CDR3 here is CASKGPGANVLTF. In DNA form, the CDR3 reads TGTGCCAGCAAAGGGCCTGGGGCCAACGTCCTGACTTTC. Based on the CDR3 plus reference TRBV27 and TRBJ2-6, the full variable domain is EAQVTQNPRYLITVTGKKLTVTCSQNMNHEYMSWYRQDPGLGLRQIYYSMNVEVTDKGDVPEGYKVSRKEKRNFPLILESPSPNQTSLYFCASKGPGANVLTFGAGSRLTVL.

The chain links TRBV6-5 to TRBJ1-6; D unclear. The germline CDR1 and CDR2 sequences are MNHEY and SVGAGI. With 0 bases removed from V and 7 bases from J, the gap between germline ends came to 4 bases. The CDR3 sequence is 13 residues long. This CDR3 reads CASSYSNNSPLHF. CDR3 DNA: TGTGCCAGCAGTTACTCGAACAATTCACCCCTCCACTTT.

This clone appeared once. The chain combines TRBV9 with TRBJ1-3, with a tentative D call TRBD1 (5 bases). This CDR3 is 14 amino acids long. Germline CDR1 is SGDLS and CDR2 is YYNGEE. Trimming shortened V by 1 base and J by 4 bases, and 9 bases separated the two germline ends. The CDR3 here is CASSVSGPGNTIYF. In DNA form, the CDR3 reads TGTGCCAGCAGCGTATCGGGGCCAGGAAACACCATATATTTT.

V and J are TRBV7-9 and TRBJ1-1, with a possible D match to TRBD1 (5 bases). Trimming removed 5 bases at V and 8 bases at J, with 15 bases between. This CDR3 has 13 residues. From germline, CDR1 is SEHNR and CDR2 FQNEAQ (reference sequence). CDR3 nucleotides: TGTGCCAGCAGCCCAGGACAATTTTCGGAAGCTTTCTTT. Residues: CASSPGQFSEAFF.